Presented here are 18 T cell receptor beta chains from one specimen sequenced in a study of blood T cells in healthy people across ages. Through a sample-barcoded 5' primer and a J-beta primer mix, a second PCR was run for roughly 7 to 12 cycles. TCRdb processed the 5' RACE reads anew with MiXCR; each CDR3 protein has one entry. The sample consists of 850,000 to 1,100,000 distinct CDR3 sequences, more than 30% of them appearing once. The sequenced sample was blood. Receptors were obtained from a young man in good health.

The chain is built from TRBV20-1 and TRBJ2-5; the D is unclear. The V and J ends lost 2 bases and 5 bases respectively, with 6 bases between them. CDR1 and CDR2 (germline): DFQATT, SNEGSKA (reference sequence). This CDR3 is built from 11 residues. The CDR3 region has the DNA TGCAGTGCTAGACAGTCGGAGACCCAGTACTTC. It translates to CSARQSETQYF.

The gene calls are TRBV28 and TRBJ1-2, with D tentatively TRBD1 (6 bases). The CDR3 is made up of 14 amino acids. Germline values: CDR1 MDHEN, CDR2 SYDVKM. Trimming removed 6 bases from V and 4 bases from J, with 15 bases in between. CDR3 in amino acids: CASSSPVDSYGYTF. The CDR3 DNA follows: TGTGCCAGCAGCTCGCCAGTGGACAGCTATGGCTACACCTTC.

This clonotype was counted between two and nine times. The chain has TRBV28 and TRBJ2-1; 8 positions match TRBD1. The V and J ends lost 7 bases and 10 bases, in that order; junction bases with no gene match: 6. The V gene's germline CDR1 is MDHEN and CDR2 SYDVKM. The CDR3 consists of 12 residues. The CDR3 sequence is CASKTGEWEQFF. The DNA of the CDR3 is TGTGCCAGCAAGACAGGGGAGTGGGAGCAGTTCTTC. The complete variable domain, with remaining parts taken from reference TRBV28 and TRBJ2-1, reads DVKVTQSSRYLVKRTGEKVFLECVQDMDHENMFWYRQDPGLGLRLIYFSYDVKMKEKGDIPEGYSVSREKKERFSLILESASTNQTSMYLCASKTGEWEQFFGPGTRLTVL.

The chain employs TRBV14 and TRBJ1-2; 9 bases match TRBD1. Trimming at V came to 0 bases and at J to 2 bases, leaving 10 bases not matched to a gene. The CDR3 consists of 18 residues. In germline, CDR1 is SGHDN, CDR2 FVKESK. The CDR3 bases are TGTGCCAGCAGCCAAGAAGGTAGTACAGGGGGCGTGAACTATGGCTACACCTTC. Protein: CASSQEGSTGGVNYGYTF. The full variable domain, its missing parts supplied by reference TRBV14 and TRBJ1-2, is EAGVTQFPSHSVIEKGQTVTLRCDPISGHDNLYWYRRVMGKEIKFLLHFVKESKQDESGMPNNRFLAERTGGTYSTLKVQPAELEDSGVYFCASSQEGSTGGVNYGYTFGSGTRLTVV.

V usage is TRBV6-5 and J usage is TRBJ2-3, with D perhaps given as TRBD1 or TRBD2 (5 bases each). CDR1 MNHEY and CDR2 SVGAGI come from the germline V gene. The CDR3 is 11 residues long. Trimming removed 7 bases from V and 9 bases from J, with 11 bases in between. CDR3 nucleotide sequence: TGTGCCAGCACCCGCGAGGGGACGCAGTATTTT. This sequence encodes CASTREGTQYF.

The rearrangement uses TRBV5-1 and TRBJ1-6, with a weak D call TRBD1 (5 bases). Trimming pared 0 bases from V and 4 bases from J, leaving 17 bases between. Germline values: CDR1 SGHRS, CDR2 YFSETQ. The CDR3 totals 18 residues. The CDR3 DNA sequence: TGCGCCAGCAGCTTGGCCACTAGGGGTCCGAATTATAATTCACCCCTCCACTTT. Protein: CASSLATRGPNYNSPLHF.

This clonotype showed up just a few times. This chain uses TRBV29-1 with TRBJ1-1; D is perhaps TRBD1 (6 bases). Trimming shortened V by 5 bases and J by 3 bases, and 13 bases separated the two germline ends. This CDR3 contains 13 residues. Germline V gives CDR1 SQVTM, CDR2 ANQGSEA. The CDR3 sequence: CSVQQGRYTEAFF. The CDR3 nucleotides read TGCAGCGTTCAACAGGGTAGGTACACTGAAGCTTTCTTT.

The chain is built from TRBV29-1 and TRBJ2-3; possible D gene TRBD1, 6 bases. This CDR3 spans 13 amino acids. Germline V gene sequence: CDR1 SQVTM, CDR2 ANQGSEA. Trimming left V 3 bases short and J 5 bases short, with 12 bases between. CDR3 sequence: CSVDLGAVDTQYF. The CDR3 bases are TGCAGCGTTGATTTGGGGGCTGTAGATACGCAGTATTTT.

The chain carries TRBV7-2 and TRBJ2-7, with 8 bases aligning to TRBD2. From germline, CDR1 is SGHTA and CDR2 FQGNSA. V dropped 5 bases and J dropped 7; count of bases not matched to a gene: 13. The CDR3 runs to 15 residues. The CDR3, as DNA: TGTGCCAGCAGCCTTTACGGGGGGGCCTGGAATGAGCAGTACTTC. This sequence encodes CASSLYGGAWNEQYF.

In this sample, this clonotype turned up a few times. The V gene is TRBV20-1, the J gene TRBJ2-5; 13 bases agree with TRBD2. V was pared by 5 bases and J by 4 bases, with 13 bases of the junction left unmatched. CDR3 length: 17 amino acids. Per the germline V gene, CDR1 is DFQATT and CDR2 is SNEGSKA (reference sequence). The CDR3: CSARSRTSGGPGETQYF. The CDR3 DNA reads TGCAGTGCTCGCTCGCGGACTAGCGGGGGACCAGGAGAGACCCAGTACTTC.

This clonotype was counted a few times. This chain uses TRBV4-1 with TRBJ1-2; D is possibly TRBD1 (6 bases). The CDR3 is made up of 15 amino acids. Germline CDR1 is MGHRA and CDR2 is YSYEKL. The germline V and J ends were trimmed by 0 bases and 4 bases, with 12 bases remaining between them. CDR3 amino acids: CASSQESQGLYGYTF. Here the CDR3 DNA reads TGCGCCAGCAGCCAAGAGTCCCAGGGGCTCTATGGCTACACCTTC.

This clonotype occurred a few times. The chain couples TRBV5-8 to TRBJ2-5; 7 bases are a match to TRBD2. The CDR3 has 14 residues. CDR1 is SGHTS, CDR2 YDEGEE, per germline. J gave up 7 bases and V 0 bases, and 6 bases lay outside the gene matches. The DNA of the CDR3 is TGTGCCAGCAGCTTGGGGTCGACTAGCCCGACCCAGTACTTC. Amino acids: CASSLGSTSPTQYF.

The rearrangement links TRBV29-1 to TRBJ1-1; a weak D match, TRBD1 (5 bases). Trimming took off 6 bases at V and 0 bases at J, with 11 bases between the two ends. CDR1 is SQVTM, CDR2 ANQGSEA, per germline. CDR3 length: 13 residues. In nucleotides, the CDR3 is TGCAGCGTCGGGGCGGTTTTGAACACTGAAGCTTTCTTT. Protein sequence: CSVGAVLNTEAFF. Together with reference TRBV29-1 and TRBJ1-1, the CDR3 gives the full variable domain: SAVISQKPSRDICQRGTSLTIQCQVDSQVTMMFWYRQQPGQSLTLIATANQGSEATYESGFVIDKFPISRPNLTFSTLTVSNMSPEDSSIYLCSVGAVLNTEAFFGQGTRLTVV.

For the CDR3, the DNA is TGTGCCAGCAGTTACTCTAGCGGGGGATCAGATACGCAGTATTTT. This encodes CASSYSSGGSDTQYF. V is TRBV12-3 or TRBV12-4 and J is TRBJ2-3; TRBD2 aligns across 10 bases. The CDR3 loop spans 15 amino acids. Trimming cost V 4 bases and J 4 bases; bases outside gene matches: 5.

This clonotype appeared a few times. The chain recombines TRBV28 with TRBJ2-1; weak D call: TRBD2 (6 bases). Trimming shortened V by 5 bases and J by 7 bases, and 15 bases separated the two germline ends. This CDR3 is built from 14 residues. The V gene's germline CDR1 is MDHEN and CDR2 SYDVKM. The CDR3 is CASSPIRGKNEQFF. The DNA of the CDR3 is TGTGCCAGCAGTCCCATCCGGGGGAAGAATGAGCAGTTCTTC. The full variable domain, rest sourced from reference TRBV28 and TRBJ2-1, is DVKVTQSSRYLVKRTGEKVFLECVQDMDHENMFWYRQDPGLGLRLIYFSYDVKMKEKGDIPEGYSVSREKKERFSLILESASTNQTSMYLCASSPIRGKNEQFFGPGTRLTVL.

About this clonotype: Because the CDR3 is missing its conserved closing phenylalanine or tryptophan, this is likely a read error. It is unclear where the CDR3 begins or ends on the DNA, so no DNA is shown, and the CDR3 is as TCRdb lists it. This chain's CDR3 is CASSGIGGAEPFV. The V and J genes are TRBV9 and TRBJ1-1; TRBD1 was called by the table and not checked on the DNA. In germline, CDR1 is SGDLS, CDR2 YYNGEE. The CDR3 region is 13 residues in length, termini included.

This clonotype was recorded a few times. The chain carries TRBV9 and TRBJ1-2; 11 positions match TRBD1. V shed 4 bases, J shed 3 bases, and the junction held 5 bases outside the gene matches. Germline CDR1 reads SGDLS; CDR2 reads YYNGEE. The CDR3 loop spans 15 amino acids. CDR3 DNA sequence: TGTGCCAGCAGCCGTGCGGGACAGGGGGACTATGGCTACACCTTC. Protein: CASSRAGQGDYGYTF.

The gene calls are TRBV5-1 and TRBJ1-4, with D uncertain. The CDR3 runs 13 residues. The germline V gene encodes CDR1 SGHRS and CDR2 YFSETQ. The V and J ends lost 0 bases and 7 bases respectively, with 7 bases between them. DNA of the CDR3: TGCGCCAGCAGCTTGGTGGGAACTGAAAAACTGTTTTTT. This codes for CASSLVGTEKLFF.